What follows are 17 T cell receptor beta chains derived from one specimen sequenced in a study of shared clonotypes between healthy human individuals. Assay used: immunoSEQ multiplex PCR; TCRdb lists only in-frame clones, some missing. The data contain fewer than 500,000 clones, 60% to 80% of them seen just once; the ten biggest clones take up under 15%. Sequencing input: PBMCs. These receptors all come from a middle-aged woman in good health. Some clones in this sample may be carry-over from other donors' samples.

The V call is TRBV2, the J call TRBJ2-1; a possible D gene is TRBD1 (6 bases). The V gene's germline CDR1 is SNHLY and CDR2 FYNNEI. V lost 7 bases to trimming and J lost 9 bases, with 16 bases between them. This CDR3 spans 13 amino acids. The CDR3 sequence: CASMEGRGPEQFF. Here the CDR3 DNA reads TGTGCCAGCATGGAAGGCAGGGGTCCTGAGCAGTTCTTC.

The chain recombines TRBV9 with TRBJ2-7, with TRBD2 as a possible D gene (6 bases). The CDR3 runs to 15 residues. From germline, CDR1 is SGDLS and CDR2 YYNGEE. With 0 bases removed from V and 6 bases from J, the gap between germline ends came to 16 bases. The CDR3 here is CASSVAGSGLGEQYF. The CDR3 DNA is TGTGCCAGCAGCGTAGCCGGGAGTGGGTTGGGCGAGCAGTACTTC.

A remark on this clone: This same CDR3 is encoded by further DNA sequences in the sample. This chain uses TRBV7-3 with TRBJ2-3, with TRBD2 matching over 13 bases. The ends lost 5 bases at V and 0 bases at J; junction bases unmatched: 2. CDR1 and CDR2 from the germline V gene are SGHTA and FQGTGA. The CDR3 contains 16 residues. Here the CDR3 reads CASSPGLAGSTDTQYF. As DNA, the CDR3 is TGTGCCAGCAGCCCGGGACTAGCGGGAAGCACAGATACGCAGTATTTT.

The chain links TRBV19 to TRBJ2-5; 9 bases match TRBD2. The germline gives CDR1 LNHDA, CDR2 SQIVND (reference sequence). This CDR3 has 14 amino acids. The J segment lost 5 bases and the V segment lost 3 bases, leaving 4 bases of the junction unmatched. The CDR3 is CASSIISGSETQYF. Written as DNA, the CDR3 is TGTGCCAGTAGTATTATTAGCGGGAGCGAGACCCAGTACTTC.

The rearrangement links TRBV7-2 to TRBJ2-6; D uncertain. This CDR3 region has 16 residues. Germline-derived CDR1 and CDR2 are SGHTA and FQGNSA. The germline V and J ends were trimmed by 5 bases and 0 bases, with 11 bases remaining between them. CDR3 nucleotide sequence: TGTGCCAGCAGCCCCCCGGTCTACTCTGGGGCCAACGTCCTGACTTTC. Translated: CASSPPVYSGANVLTF.

This chain uses TRBV18 with TRBJ2-4; D remains unclear. V lost 1 base and J 0 bases, leaving 7 bases between the germline ends. The CDR3 is made up of 15 amino acids. CDR1 and CDR2 (germline): KGHSH, LQKENI. In DNA, the CDR3 is TGTGCCAGCTCACCACGGGGTATAGCCAAAAACATTCAGTACTTC. Residues: CASSPRGIAKNIQYF.

The chain is built from TRBV7-3 and TRBJ2-5; no definite D call. Per the germline V gene, CDR1 is SGHTA and CDR2 is FQGTGA. The CDR3 runs 13 residues. With 2 bases removed from V and 1 base from J, the gap between germline ends came to 5 bases. Here the CDR3 DNA reads TGTGCCAGCAGCTTATATGCCCAAGAGACCCAGTACTTC. Its protein product is CASSLYAQETQYF.

The chain combines TRBV30 with TRBJ1-4, with 8 nucleotides matching TRBD1. This CDR3 has 13 residues. Germline CDR1 is GTSNPN and CDR2 is SVGIG (reference sequence). V was clipped by 0 bases and J by 8 bases; unmatched bases: 2. The CDR3 sequence is CAWSVQGGEKLFF. The CDR3 bases are TGTGCCTGGAGTGTACAGGGGGGGGAAAAACTGTTTTTT.

The chain joins TRBV4-1 to TRBJ2-1; a possible D gene is TRBD2 (6 bases). Germline V gives CDR1 MGHRA, CDR2 YSYEKL. CDR3 length: 16 residues. V lost 4 bases and J 0 bases, leaving 13 bases between the germline ends. CDR3 bases: TGCGCCAGCAGCCTCGTAGCGGTGAGCTCCTACAATGAGCAGTTCTTC. This gives the protein CASSLVAVSSYNEQFF.

This clone has a single count. This chain links TRBV5-4 with TRBJ2-7; perhaps TRBD2 as D (5 bases). The germline V and J ends were trimmed by 0 bases and 3 bases, with 13 bases remaining between them. Germline V gene sequence: CDR1 SGHNT, CDR2 YYREEE (reference sequence). This CDR3 spans 15 amino acids. The CDR3 coding sequence is TGTGCCAGCAGCTTGGGAGGGCCAAGCAGCTACGAGCAGTACTTC. Its translation is CASSLGGPSSYEQYF.

This clone has only a few counts. V is TRBV19 and J is TRBJ1-5; tentatively, D is TRBD1 (5 bases). With 5 bases removed from V and 2 bases from J, the gap between germline ends came to 16 bases. The CDR3 length is 16 residues. The germline CDR1 and CDR2 sequences are LNHDA and SQIVND (reference sequence). The CDR3 here is CASSSTGGIGNQPQHF. CDR3 nucleotides: TGTGCCAGTAGTTCTACCGGGGGAATTGGCAATCAGCCCCAGCATTTT.

This sequence joins TRBV7-2 and TRBJ2-5; TRBD2 matches 9 bases. The CDR3 contains 14 residues. CDR1 and CDR2 from the germline V gene are SGHTA and FQGNSA. V was clipped by 4 bases and J by 1 base; unmatched bases: 1. The CDR3 loop reads CASSSTSGQETQYF. The CDR3 DNA reads as TGTGCCAGCAGCTCGACTAGCGGCCAAGAGACCCAGTACTTC.

This clone was seen more than once but under ten times. The V gene is TRBV28, the J gene TRBJ1-1; 7 nucleotides match TRBD1. J was trimmed by 5 bases and V by 5 bases; bases with no gene match: 8. Germline CDR1 reads MDHEN; CDR2 reads SYDVKM. This CDR3 comprises 14 residues. The CDR3 loop is CASSPFQGGTEAFF. The DNA of the CDR3 is TGTGCCAGCAGTCCTTTCCAGGGGGGAACTGAAGCTTTCTTT.

The chain employs TRBV21-1 and TRBJ1-2; TRBD1 was called by the table and not checked on the DNA. TRBV21-1 is a pseudogene segment. This CDR3 has 15 amino acids. The CDR3 DNA sequence: TGTGCCAGCACCTCTGGCCGATCCCCTAACTATGGCTACACCTTC. This encodes CASTSGRSPNYGYTF.

J is TRBJ2-3 and V is TRBV9, with 7 bases matching TRBD1. The V segment lost 7 bases and the J segment 2 bases; nucleotides outside the gene matches: 13. The CDR3 runs 16 residues. Germline V gene lookup returns CDR1 SGDLS and CDR2 YYNGEE. Here the CDR3 reads CASASLGQGVTDTQYF. CDR3 nucleotides: TGTGCCAGCGCAAGTTTAGGGCAGGGGGTCACAGATACGCAGTATTTT.

The chain links TRBV5-1 to TRBJ2-5, with 9 positions matching TRBD1. The J call is uncertain, as TRBJ2-7 better fits the DNA end. Germline lookup yields CDR1 SGHRS and CDR2 YFSETQ. This CDR3 spans 14 amino acids. The CDR3 spells CASSWKDRGYEQYF. In nucleotides, the CDR3 is TGCGCCAGCAGCTGGAAGGACAGGGGCTACGAGCAGTACTTC.

CDR3 nucleotides: TGTGCCACCAGCAGAGAAGGGACAGGGGGAAATCAGCCCCAGCATTTT. Protein product: CATSREGTGGNQPQHF. J is TRBJ1-5 and V is TRBV15, with 11 bases aligning to TRBD1. The CDR3 is made up of 16 amino acids. In germline, CDR1 is LNHNV, CDR2 YYDKDF (reference sequence). V lost 0 bases, J lost 4 bases, and 2 bases stayed unmatched.